The 27 T cell receptor beta chains listed next were all sequenced from one sample in a study of blood T cell repertoires in COVID-19. Assay: immunoSEQ multiplex PCR; the TCRdb copy retains only in-frame clones and omits some. In the table there are some 200,000 clones, 80% to 90% of which are singletons. Sequences were obtained from peripheral blood. These receptors all come from a woman aged 40 to 50 who had recovered from COVID-19.

The V call is TRBV28, the J call TRBJ2-1, with 15 positions matching TRBD2. Per germline, CDR1 MDHEN and CDR2 SYDVKM. Losses at the gene ends were 4 bases for V and 9 bases for J; bases not matched to a gene: 7. The CDR3 runs 16 residues. CDR3 bases: TGTGCCAGCAGTTCTTGGACTAGCGGGGGGGCCAGTGAGCAGTTCTTC. Encoded protein: CASSSWTSGGASEQFF. The full variable domain, with the rest looked up from reference TRBV28 and TRBJ2-1, is DVKVTQSSRYLVKRTGEKVFLECVQDMDHENMFWYRQDPGLGLRLIYFSYDVKMKEKGDIPEGYSVSREKKERFSLILESASTNQTSMYLCASSSWTSGGASEQFFGPGTRLTVL.

This clone was detected only a few times. This chain links TRBV19 with TRBJ2-1; D not resolved. The CDR3 covers 16 residues. V lost 3 bases and J lost 0, with 12 bases in between. The germline CDR1 and CDR2 sequences are LNHDA and SQIVND (reference sequence). The CDR3 spells CASSMVPVPSYNEQFF. CDR3 in DNA: TGTGCCAGTAGTATGGTTCCAGTCCCCTCCTACAATGAGCAGTTCTTC. The whole variable domain, filled in from reference TRBV19 and TRBJ2-1, reads DGGITQSPKYLFRKEGQNVTLSCEQNLNHDAMYWYRQDPGQGLRLIYYSQIVNDFQKGDIAEGYSVSREKKESFPLTVTSAQKNPTAFYLCASSMVPVPSYNEQFFGPGTRLTVL.

The V and J genes are TRBV5-1 and TRBJ2-2; TRBD1 agrees at 8 bases. V was clipped by 4 bases and J by 5 bases; unmatched bases: 1. This CDR3 contains 13 residues. Per germline, CDR1 SGHRS and CDR2 YFSETQ. The CDR3 DNA reads as TGCGCCAGCAGCCACAGGGGGACCGGGGAGCTGTTTTTT. Its protein is CASSHRGTGELFF.

In this sample, this clone turned up once. The genes are TRBV7-2 and TRBJ2-5; 12 nucleotides line up with TRBD1. The CDR3 sequence is 16 residues long. Germline loops: CDR1 SGHTA, CDR2 FQGNSA. J was trimmed by 4 bases and V by 4 bases; bases with no gene match: 7. The CDR3 nucleotides read TGTGCCAGCAGCTCCGGGACAGGGGGCAGGAGAGAGACCCAGTACTTC. Translated: CASSSGTGGRRETQYF.

The V call is TRBV5-1, the J call TRBJ2-2; D gene unclear. V gave up 4 bases and J gave up 5 bases, with 3 bases separating them. The CDR3 has 11 residues. Germline-derived CDR1 and CDR2 are SGHRS and YFSETQ. The CDR3 spells CASSETGELFF. CDR3 bases: TGCGCCAGCAGCGAGACCGGGGAGCTGTTTTTT.

The chain couples TRBV7-2 to TRBJ2-5; weak D call: TRBD2 (6 bases). V was pared by 3 bases and J by 5 bases, with 16 bases between. This CDR3 spans 15 amino acids. Germline loops: CDR1 SGHTA, CDR2 FQGNSA. The CDR3 region is CASSLSQGGLETQYF. CDR3 coding DNA: TGTGCCAGCAGCTTGTCGCAGGGAGGTTTGGAGACCCAGTACTTC.

The V and J genes are TRBV5-6 and TRBJ1-1; D ambiguous. This CDR3 comprises 14 residues. Trimming stripped 0 bases from V and 0 bases from J, with 6 bases between. CDR1 and CDR2 from the germline V gene are SGHDT and YYEEEE. Written as DNA, the CDR3 is TGTGCCAGCAGCTTGGAAAACATGAACACTGAAGCTTTCTTT. Translated: CASSLENMNTEAFF. The full variable domain, its missing parts supplied by reference TRBV5-6 and TRBJ1-1, is DAGVTQSPTHLIKTRGQQVTLRCSPKSGHDTVSWYQQALGQGPQFIFQYYEEEERQRGNFPDRFSGHQFPNYSSELNVNALLLGDSALYLCASSLENMNTEAFFGQGTRLTVV.

V is TRBV3-1 (or the pseudogene TRBV3-2) and J is TRBJ1-4, with TRBD1 matching 7 bases. The CDR3 has 15 amino acids. With V trimmed by 7 bases and J by 6 bases, 11 bases remained unmatched. Germline CDR1 LGHDT, CDR2 YNNKEL (reference sequence). The CDR3 protein is CASNQQGGEYEKLFF. For the CDR3, the DNA is TGTGCCAGCAACCAGCAGGGGGGAGAGTATGAAAAACTGTTTTTT.

The rearrangement links TRBV4-3 to TRBJ1-2; D might be TRBD1 (5 bases). V dropped 1 base and J dropped 4 bases, with 16 bases sitting between them. The length of the CDR3 is 16 residues. Germline-derived CDR1 and CDR2 are LGHNA and YSLEER. The CDR3 here is CASSQGEDSPTYGYTF. The CDR3 coding sequence is TGCGCCAGCAGCCAAGGGGAAGACAGCCCGACCTATGGCTACACCTTC.

The rearrangement joins TRBV2 to TRBJ1-5; D is unclear. In germline, CDR1 is SNHLY, CDR2 FYNNEI. The CDR3 spans 12 residues. V was shortened by 8 bases and J by 0 bases, with 5 bases between the two germline ends. The CDR3 is CASSNSNQPQHF. The CDR3 coding sequence is TGTGCCAGCTCTAATAGCAATCAGCCCCAGCATTTT.

The genes are TRBV7-3 and TRBJ2-2; D is perhaps TRBD2 (5 bases). V gave up 1 base and J gave up 4 bases, with 16 bases separating them. This CDR3 has 17 amino acids. CDR1 and CDR2 (germline): SGHTA, FQGTGA. For the CDR3, the DNA is TGTGCCAGCAGCTTAAGGGTGGGGAGCGAGACCACCGGGGAGCTGTTTTTT. It is translated as CASSLRVGSETTGELFF.

The chain has TRBV6-5 and TRBJ2-5; TRBD2 agrees at 7 bases. The CDR3 has 15 residues. The germline V gene encodes CDR1 MNHEY and CDR2 SVGAGI. The V segment lost 6 bases and the J segment 3 bases; nucleotides outside the gene matches: 10. CDR3 loop: CASRRVGRGKETQYF. The CDR3 bases are TGTGCCAGCAGGCGGGTTGGGCGGGGGAAAGAGACCCAGTACTTC.

The rearrangement uses TRBV27 and TRBJ1-5; tentative D call: TRBD1 (5 bases). This CDR3 is 13 amino acids long. V was cut by 7 bases and J by 1 base, with 8 bases left in between. Germline CDR1 is MNHEY and CDR2 is SMNVEV (reference sequence). The CDR3 sequence: CASTQGSNQPQHF. As DNA, the CDR3 is TGTGCCAGCACGCAGGGAAGCAATCAGCCCCAGCATTTT.

This clone has a handful of counts. This chain joins TRBV9 and TRBJ2-1; 11 bases match TRBD2. Germline CDR1 and CDR2: SGDLS and YYNGEE. The CDR3 loop spans 16 amino acids. After removal of 4 bases from V and 4 bases from J, the junction contained 7 bases not matched to a gene. The CDR3 is CASSSSGGSEYNEQFF. The CDR3 coding sequence is TGTGCCAGCAGCTCTAGCGGGGGGTCGGAATACAATGAGCAGTTCTTC.

This chain connects TRBV7-9 to TRBJ1-4; D gene ambiguous. Germline lookup yields CDR1 SEHNR and CDR2 FQNEAQ (reference sequence). This CDR3 spans 14 amino acids. Trimming shortened V by 5 bases and J by 3 bases, and 10 bases separated the two germline ends. CDR3 coding DNA: TGTGCCAGCAGCATCAGCGCGGCTAATGAAAAACTGTTTTTT. It is translated as CASSISAANEKLFF.

The count of this clone is one. The chain is built from TRBV7-2 and TRBJ2-7; 10 bases are shared with TRBD2. CDR3 length: 15 amino acids. Trimming cost V 6 bases and J 3 bases; bases outside gene matches: 8. The germline V gene has CDR1 SGHTA and CDR2 FQGNSA. The CDR3 DNA reads TGTGCCAGCAGACCTCTAGCGGGGGCCTACTACGAGCAGTACTTC. Its protein is CASRPLAGAYYEQYF.

The rearrangement joins TRBV19 to TRBJ2-3, with TRBD2 identical over 8 bases. This CDR3 region has 16 residues. The V and J ends lost 5 bases and 2 bases, in that order; junction bases with no gene match: 9. Germline assignment: CDR1 LNHDA and CDR2 SQIVND (reference sequence). The CDR3 spells CASSPLRGADTDTQYF. The CDR3 DNA sequence: TGTGCCAGTAGTCCGCTGCGGGGGGCCGACACAGATACGCAGTATTTT.

The genes are TRBV7-2 and TRBJ2-5; D gene ambiguous. CDR1 is SGHTA, CDR2 FQGNSA, per germline. Trimming cost V 5 bases and J 6 bases, with 13 bases left between them. This CDR3 region has 13 residues. The CDR3 is CASSPRSLQTQYF. The CDR3 DNA reads TGTGCCAGCAGCCCAAGGAGTCTTCAGACCCAGTACTTC.

In its sample, this clone was seen a few times. This chain connects TRBV5-1 to TRBJ1-1; weak D call: TRBD1 (6 bases). Trimming removed 5 bases from V and 3 bases from J, with 11 bases in between. CDR3 length equals 13 residues. The germline V gene has CDR1 SGHRS and CDR2 YFSETQ. CDR3 DNA: TGCGCCAGCAGGCGACAGGAAGACACTGAAGCTTTCTTT. Translating gives CASRRQEDTEAFF.

This rearrangement joins TRBV7-9 to TRBJ2-5; D ambiguous. This CDR3 spans 13 amino acids. V gave up 1 base and J gave up 4 bases, with 7 bases separating them. Germline V gene data show CDR1 as SEHNR and CDR2 as FQNEAQ (reference sequence). DNA for the CDR3: TGTGCCAGCAGCTTAGGAAGCCCAGAGACCCAGTACTTC. Translation: CASSLGSPETQYF.

The rearrangement uses TRBV4-2 and TRBJ1-5; 7 bases are shared with TRBD1. Germline V gene sequence: CDR1 LGHNA, CDR2 YNFKEQ. This CDR3 region has 17 residues. Trimming removed 0 bases from V and 4 bases from J; junction bases left unmatched: 9. The CDR3 region is CASSQDNLGGGNQPQHF. Here the CDR3 DNA reads TGTGCCAGCAGCCAAGATAATTTAGGGGGCGGGAATCAGCCCCAGCATTTT.

J is TRBJ1-6 and V is TRBV28; possible D gene TRBD1, 6 bases. CDR1 and CDR2 from the germline V gene are MDHEN and SYDVKM. The CDR3 length is 16 residues. V lost 8 bases, J lost 0 bases, and 14 bases lay in between. The CDR3 loop is CASVPGGSSYNSPLHF. The CDR3 bases are TGTGCCAGCGTACCTGGGGGCAGCTCCTATAATTCACCCCTCCACTTT. The complete variable domain, with remaining parts taken from reference TRBV28 and TRBJ1-6, reads DVKVTQSSRYLVKRTGEKVFLECVQDMDHENMFWYRQDPGLGLRLIYFSYDVKMKEKGDIPEGYSVSREKKERFSLILESASTNQTSMYLCASVPGGSSYNSPLHFGNGTRLTVT.

The CDR3 DNA reads as TGTGCCACCCGGCCAGGGGGCTCCAACTATGGCTACACCTTC. Protein product: CATRPGGSNYGYTF. V and J are TRBV15 and TRBJ1-2, with TRBD1 matching over 8 bases. Germline trimming cut 8 bases from V and 2 bases from J; bases unmatched to any gene: 7. Germline V gene sequence: CDR1 LNHNV, CDR2 YYDKDF (reference sequence). The length of the CDR3 is 14 residues.

This sequence joins TRBV7-2 and TRBJ2-5; 8 nucleotides align to TRBD2. The CDR3 extends over 14 amino acids. Germline assignment: CDR1 SGHTA and CDR2 FQGNSA. V lost 6 bases to trimming and J lost 5 bases; unmatched junction nucleotides: 8. CDR3 sequence: CASRPGGPGETQYF. CDR3 sequence (DNA): TGTGCCAGCAGGCCGGGGGGGCCTGGGGAGACCCAGTACTTC. The variable domain in full, completed from reference TRBV7-2 and TRBJ2-5, reads GAGVSQSPSNKVTEKGKDVELRCDPISGHTALYWYRQSLGQGLEFLIYFQGNSAPDKSGLPSDRFSAERTGGSVSTLTIQRTQQEDSAVYLCASRPGGPGETQYFGPGTRLLVL.

The chain carries TRBV6-6 and TRBJ1-1, with D unresolved. Germline V CDR1 and CDR2: MNHNY, SVGAGI (reference sequence). The V and J ends lost 0 bases and 4 bases respectively, with 12 bases between them. This CDR3 is built from 15 residues. The CDR3: CASSYSAGTVTEAFF. The DNA for the CDR3 is TGTGCCAGCAGTTACTCGGCGGGTACCGTCACTGAAGCTTTCTTT.

The V call is TRBV5-1, the J call TRBJ2-4, with 7 nucleotides matching TRBD1. Looked up from germline, CDR1 is SGHRS and CDR2 is YFSETQ. CDR3 length equals 14 residues. V lost 4 bases and J lost 5; bases outside the gene matches: 6. CDR3 protein: CASSGDSSENIQYF. In DNA, the CDR3 is TGCGCCAGCAGCGGGGACAGTAGCGAAAACATTCAGTACTTC.

This clone was detected only once. The chain links TRBV7-2 to TRBJ1-3, with 7 bases lining up with TRBD1. The CDR3 has 15 residues. Germline values: CDR1 SGHTA, CDR2 FQGNSA. The trim removed 5 bases at V and 1 base at J, leaving 5 bases unmatched. The CDR3 reads CASSPDRDSGNTIYF. In DNA, the CDR3 is TGTGCCAGCAGCCCTGACAGGGATTCTGGAAACACCATATATTTT.